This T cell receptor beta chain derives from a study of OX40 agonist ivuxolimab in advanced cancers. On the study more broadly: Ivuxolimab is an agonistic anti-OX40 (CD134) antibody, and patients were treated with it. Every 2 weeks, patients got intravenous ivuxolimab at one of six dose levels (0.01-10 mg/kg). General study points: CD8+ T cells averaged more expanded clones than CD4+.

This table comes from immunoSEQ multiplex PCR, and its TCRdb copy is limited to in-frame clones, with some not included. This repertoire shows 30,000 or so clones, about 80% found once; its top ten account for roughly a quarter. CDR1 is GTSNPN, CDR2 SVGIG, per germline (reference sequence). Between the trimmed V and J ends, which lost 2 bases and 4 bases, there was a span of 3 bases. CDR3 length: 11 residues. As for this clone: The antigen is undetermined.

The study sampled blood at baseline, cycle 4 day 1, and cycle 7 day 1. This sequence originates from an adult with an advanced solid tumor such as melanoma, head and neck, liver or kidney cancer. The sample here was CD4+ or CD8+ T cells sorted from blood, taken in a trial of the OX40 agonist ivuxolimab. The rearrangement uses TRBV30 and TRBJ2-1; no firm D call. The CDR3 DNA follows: TGTGCCTGGAGTACTTACAATGAGCAGTTCTTC. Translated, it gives CAWSTYNEQFF.